This T cell receptor (beta chain) was found in a study of PD-1 blockade in classical Hodgkin lymphoma. Study observations and caveats: Complete responders matched newly diagnosed patients in baseline diversity. CD4+ TCR diversity rose significantly by C4D1, and CD8+ TCR diversity did not. Anyone who began nivolumab under 1 year after ASCT was excluded.

As concerns this clone: Its antigen is not identified.

Trimming left V 2 bases short and J 7 bases short, with 13 bases between. The CDR3 totals 14 residues. Germline CDR1 reads SGDLS; CDR2 reads YYNGEE. Every one of the patients relapsed after autologous stem cell transplantation (brentuximab vedotin exposure was variable). Patients showed best responses of complete response, partial response or progressive disease. TCRdb's table, derived via immunoSEQ multiplex PCR, lists solely in-frame clones and lacks some. The sample has 20,000 to 25,000 clones, 69% seen once. The chain joins TRBV9 to TRBJ2-1; D gene unclear. This specimen consisted of peripheral blood mononuclear cells (PBMCs), obtained at baseline. The sequence came from a human donor with classical Hodgkin lymphoma. CDR3 sequence (DNA): TGTGCCAGCAGCGTCGGCGGAACGGATAATGAGCAGTTCTTC. Translating gives CASSVGGTDNEQFF.